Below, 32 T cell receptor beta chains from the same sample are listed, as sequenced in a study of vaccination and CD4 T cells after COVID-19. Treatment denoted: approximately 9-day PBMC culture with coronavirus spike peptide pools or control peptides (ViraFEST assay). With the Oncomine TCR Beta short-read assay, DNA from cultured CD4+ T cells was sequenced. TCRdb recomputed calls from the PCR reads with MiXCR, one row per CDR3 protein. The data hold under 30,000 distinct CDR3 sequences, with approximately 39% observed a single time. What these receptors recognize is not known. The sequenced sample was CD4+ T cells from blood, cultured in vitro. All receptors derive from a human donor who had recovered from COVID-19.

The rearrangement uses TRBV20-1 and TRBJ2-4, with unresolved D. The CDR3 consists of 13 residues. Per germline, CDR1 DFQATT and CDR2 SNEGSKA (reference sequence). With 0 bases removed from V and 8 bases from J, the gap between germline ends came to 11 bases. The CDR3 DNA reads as TGCAGTGCTAGAGAAGGGCATGGGGACATTCAGTACTTC. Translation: CSAREGHGDIQYF.

The CDR3 DNA reads as TGTGCCAGCAGTTTTGCCCCGGGGGATACGCAGTATTTT. It encodes CASSFAPGDTQYF. The chain employs TRBV6-5 and TRBJ2-3; maybe TRBD2 (5 bases). Germline V lookup: CDR1 MNHEY, CDR2 SVGAGI. Between the trimmed V and J ends, which lost 4 bases and 6 bases, there was a span of 11 bases. The CDR3 contains 13 residues.

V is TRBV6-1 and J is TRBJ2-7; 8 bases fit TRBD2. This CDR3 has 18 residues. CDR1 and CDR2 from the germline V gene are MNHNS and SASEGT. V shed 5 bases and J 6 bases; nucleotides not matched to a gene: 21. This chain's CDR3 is CASSPRTEGGLAAVEQYF. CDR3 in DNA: TGTGCCAGCAGTCCACGAACCGAGGGCGGACTAGCAGCGGTCGAGCAGTACTTC.

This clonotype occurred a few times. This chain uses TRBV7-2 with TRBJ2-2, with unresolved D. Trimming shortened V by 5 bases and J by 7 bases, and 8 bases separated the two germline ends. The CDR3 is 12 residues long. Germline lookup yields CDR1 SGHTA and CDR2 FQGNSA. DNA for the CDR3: TGTGCCAGCAGCCGATTCAGCGGGGAGCTGTTTTTT. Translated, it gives CASSRFSGELFF.

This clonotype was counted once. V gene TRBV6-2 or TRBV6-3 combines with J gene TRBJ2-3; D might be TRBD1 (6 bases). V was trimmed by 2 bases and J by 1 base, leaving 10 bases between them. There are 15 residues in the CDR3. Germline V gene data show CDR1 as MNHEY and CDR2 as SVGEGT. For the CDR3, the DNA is TGTGCCAGCAGTTACGATTGGGGGCGCACAGATACGCAGTATTTT. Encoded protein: CASSYDWGRTDTQYF.

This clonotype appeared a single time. The CDR3 region has the DNA TGTGCCAGTAGTATAGTTTCCGCGGGACCTGAAGCTTTCTTT. Protein product: CASSIVSAGPEAFF. The chain links TRBV19 to TRBJ1-1; tentative D call: TRBD1 (5 bases). Deletions cut 1 base from V and 6 bases from J, with 12 bases between. Germline V lookup: CDR1 LNHDA, CDR2 SQIVND (reference sequence). The CDR3 extends over 14 amino acids.

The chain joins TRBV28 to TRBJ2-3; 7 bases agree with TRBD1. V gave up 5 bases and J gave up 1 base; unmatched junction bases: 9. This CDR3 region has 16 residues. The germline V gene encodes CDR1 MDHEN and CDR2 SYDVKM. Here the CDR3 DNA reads TGTGCCAGCAGTACCGGGACAGAGGTCCGCACAGATACGCAGTATTTT. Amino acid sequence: CASSTGTEVRTDTQYF.

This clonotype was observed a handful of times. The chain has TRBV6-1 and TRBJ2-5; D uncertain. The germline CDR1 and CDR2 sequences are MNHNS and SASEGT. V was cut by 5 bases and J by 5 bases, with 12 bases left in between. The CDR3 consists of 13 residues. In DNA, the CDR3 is TGTGCCAGCAGTCCAACTATCTGGGAGACCCAGTACTTC. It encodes CASSPTIWETQYF.

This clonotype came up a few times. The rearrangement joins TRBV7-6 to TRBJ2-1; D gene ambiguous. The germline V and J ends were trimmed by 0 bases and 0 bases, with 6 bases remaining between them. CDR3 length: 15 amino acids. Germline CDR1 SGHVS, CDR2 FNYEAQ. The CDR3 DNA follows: TGTGCCAGCAGCTTAGCCCACAGCTCCTACAATGAGCAGTTCTTC. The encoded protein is CASSLAHSSYNEQFF. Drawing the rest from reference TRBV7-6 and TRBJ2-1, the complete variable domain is GAGVSQSPRYKVTKRGQDVALRCDPISGHVSLYWYRQALGQGPEFLTYFNYEAQQDKSGLPNDRFSAERPEGSISTLTIQRTEQRDSAMYRCASSLAHSSYNEQFFGPGTRLTVL.

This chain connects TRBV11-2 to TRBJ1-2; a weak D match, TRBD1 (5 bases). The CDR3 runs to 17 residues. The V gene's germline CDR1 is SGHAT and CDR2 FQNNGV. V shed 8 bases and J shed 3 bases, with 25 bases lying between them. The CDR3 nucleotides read TGTGCCAGCGGCACATTCACCCGGGACCCGGACCACTATGGCTACACCTTC. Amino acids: CASGTFTRDPDHYGYTF.

The CDR3 bases are TGCGCCAGCAGCGTGGACGGGAAAACAGATACGCAGTATTTT. It yields the protein CASSVDGKTDTQYF. The chain uses TRBV5-1 and TRBJ2-3; maybe TRBD2 (5 bases). The V and J ends lost 4 bases and 3 bases respectively, with 12 bases between them. The CDR3 consists of 14 residues. Germline CDR1 and CDR2: SGHRS and YFSETQ.

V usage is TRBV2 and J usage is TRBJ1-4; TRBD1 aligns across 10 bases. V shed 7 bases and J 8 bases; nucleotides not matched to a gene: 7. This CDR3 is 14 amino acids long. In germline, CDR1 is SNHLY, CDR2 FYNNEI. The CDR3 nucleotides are TGTGCCAGCACCCGGGACAGGGGATGGGAAAAACTGTTTTTT. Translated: CASTRDRGWEKLFF.

The DNA of the CDR3 is TGTGCCAGCAGTCTCCGTCAGGGCAATTCACCCCTCCACTTT. Its protein is CASSLRQGNSPLHF. The chain carries TRBV12-3 or TRBV12-4 and TRBJ1-6; maybe TRBD1 (5 bases). V lost 5 bases, J lost 7 bases, and 12 bases lay in between. CDR3 length: 14 residues.

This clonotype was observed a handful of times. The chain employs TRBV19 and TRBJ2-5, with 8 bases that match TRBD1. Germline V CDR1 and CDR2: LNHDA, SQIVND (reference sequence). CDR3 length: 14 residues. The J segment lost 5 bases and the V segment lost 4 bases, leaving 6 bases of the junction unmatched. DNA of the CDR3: TGTGCCAGTAGTACTGGACAGGGTTGGGAGACCCAGTACTTC. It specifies CASSTGQGWETQYF.

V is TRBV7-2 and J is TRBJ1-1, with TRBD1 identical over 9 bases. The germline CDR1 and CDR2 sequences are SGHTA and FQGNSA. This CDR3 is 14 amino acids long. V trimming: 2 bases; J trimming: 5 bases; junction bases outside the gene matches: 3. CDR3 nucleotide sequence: TGTGCCAGCAGCTTAAACAGGGGGCGGACTGAAGCTTTCTTT. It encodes CASSLNRGRTEAFF.

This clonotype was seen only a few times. This chain's CDR3 is CAISVGLGQGQPQHF. The CDR3 coding sequence is TGTGCCATCAGTGTGGGCCTCGGACAGGGGCAGCCCCAGCATTTT. The chain is built from TRBV10-3 and TRBJ1-5; 9 bases are shared with TRBD1. The ends lost 4 bases at V and 7 bases at J; junction bases unmatched: 8. The CDR3 extends over 15 amino acids. Germline assignment: CDR1 ENHRY and CDR2 SYGVKD.

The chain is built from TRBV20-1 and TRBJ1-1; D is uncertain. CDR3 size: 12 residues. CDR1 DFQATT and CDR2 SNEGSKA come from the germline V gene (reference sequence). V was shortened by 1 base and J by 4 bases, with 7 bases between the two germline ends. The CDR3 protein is CSARGEGTEAFF. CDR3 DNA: TGCAGTGCTAGAGGCGAGGGCACTGAAGCTTTCTTT.

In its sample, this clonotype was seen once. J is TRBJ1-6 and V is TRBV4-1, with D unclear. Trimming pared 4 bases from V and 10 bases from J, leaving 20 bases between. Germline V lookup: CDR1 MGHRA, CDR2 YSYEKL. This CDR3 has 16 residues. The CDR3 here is CASSLLLVIRESPLHF. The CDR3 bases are TGCGCCAGCAGCCTCCTCCTTGTTATCCGGGAATCACCCCTCCACTTT.

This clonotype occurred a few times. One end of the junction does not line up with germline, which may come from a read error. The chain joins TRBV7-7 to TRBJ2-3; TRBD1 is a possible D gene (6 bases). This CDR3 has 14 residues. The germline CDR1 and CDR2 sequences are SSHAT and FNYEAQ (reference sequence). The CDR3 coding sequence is TGTGCTAGCAGCTCCGGGACAATCAGCGATACGCAGTATTTT. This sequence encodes CASSSGTISDTQYF.

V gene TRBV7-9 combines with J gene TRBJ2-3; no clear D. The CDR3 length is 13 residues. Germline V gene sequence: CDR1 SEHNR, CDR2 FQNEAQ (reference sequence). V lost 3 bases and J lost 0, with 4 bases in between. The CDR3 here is CASSFGSTDTQYF. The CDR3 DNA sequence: TGTGCCAGCAGCTTCGGGAGCACAGATACGCAGTATTTT.

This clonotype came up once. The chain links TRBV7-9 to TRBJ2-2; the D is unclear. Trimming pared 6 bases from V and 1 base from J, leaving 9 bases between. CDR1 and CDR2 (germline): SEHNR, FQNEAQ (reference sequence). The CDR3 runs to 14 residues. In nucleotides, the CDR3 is TGTGCCAGCAGTCCCTCCGGGAACACCGGGGAGCTGTTTTTT. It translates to CASSPSGNTGELFF.

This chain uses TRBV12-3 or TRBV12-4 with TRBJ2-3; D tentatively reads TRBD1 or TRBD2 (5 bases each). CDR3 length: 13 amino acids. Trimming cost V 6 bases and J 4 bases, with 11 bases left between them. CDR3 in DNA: TGTGCCAGCAGAAGTCGGGGCTCAGATACGCAGTATTTT. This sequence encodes CASRSRGSDTQYF.

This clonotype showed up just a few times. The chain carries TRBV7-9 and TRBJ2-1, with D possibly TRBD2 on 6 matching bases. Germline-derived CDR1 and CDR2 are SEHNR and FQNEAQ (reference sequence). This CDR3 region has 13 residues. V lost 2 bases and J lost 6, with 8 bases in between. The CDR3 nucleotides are TGTGCCAGCAGCTTACTAGCGCCCAATGAGCAGTTCTTC. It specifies CASSLLAPNEQFF.

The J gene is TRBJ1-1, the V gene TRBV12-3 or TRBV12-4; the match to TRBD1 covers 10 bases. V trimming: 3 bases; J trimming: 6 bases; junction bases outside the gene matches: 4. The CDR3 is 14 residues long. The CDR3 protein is CASSLRQGAAEAFF. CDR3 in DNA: TGTGCCAGCAGTTTGAGACAGGGGGCCGCTGAAGCTTTCTTT.

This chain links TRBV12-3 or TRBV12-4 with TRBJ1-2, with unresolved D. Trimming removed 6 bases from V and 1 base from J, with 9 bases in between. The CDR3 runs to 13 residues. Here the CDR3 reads CASSLRSNYGYTF. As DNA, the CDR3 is TGTGCCAGCAGCCTCAGGAGTAACTATGGCTACACCTTC.

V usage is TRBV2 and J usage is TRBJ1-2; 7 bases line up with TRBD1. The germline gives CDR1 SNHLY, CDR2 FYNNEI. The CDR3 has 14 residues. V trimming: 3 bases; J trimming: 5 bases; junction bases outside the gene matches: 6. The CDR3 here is CASSEGDSVYGYTF. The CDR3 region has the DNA TGTGCCAGCAGTGAGGGGGACAGTGTGTATGGCTACACCTTC. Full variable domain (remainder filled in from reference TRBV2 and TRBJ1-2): EPEVTQTPSHQVTQMGQEVILRCVPISNHLYFYWYRQILGQKVEFLVSFYNNEISEKSEIFDDQFSVERPDGSNFTLKIRSTKLEDSAMYFCASSEGDSVYGYTFGSGTRLTVV.

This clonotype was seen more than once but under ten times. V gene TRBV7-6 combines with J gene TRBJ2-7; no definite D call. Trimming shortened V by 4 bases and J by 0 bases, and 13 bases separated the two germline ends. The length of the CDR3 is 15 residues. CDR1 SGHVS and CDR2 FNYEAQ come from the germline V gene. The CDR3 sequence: CASSSPFSSSYEQYF. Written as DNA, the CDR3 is TGTGCCAGCAGCTCCCCTTTCAGCAGCTCCTACGAGCAGTACTTC. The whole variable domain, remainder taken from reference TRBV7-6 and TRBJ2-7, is GAGVSQSPRYKVTKRGQDVALRCDPISGHVSLYWYRQALGQGPEFLTYFNYEAQQDKSGLPNDRFSAERPEGSISTLTIQRTEQRDSAMYRCASSSPFSSSYEQYFGPGTRLTVT.

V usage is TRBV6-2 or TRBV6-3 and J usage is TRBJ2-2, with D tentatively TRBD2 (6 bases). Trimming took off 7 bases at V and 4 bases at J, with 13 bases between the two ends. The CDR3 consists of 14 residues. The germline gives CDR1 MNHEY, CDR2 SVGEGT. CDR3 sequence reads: CASIVQGGTGELFF. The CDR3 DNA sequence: TGTGCCAGCATAGTTCAGGGAGGCACCGGGGAGCTGTTTTTT.

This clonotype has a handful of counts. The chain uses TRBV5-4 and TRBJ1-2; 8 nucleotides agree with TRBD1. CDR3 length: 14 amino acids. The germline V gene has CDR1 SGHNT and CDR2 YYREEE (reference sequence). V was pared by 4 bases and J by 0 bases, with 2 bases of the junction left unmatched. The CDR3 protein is CASSEGQANYGYTF. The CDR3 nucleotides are TGTGCCAGCAGCGAGGGACAGGCTAACTATGGCTACACCTTC.

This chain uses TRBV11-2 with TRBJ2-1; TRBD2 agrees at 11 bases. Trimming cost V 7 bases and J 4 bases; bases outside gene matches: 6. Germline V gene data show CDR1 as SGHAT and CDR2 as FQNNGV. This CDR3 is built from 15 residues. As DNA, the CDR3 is TGTGCCAGCACCATGACTAGCGGGATATACAATGAGCAGTTCTTC. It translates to CASTMTSGIYNEQFF. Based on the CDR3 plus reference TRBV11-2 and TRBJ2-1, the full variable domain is EAGVAQSPRYKIIEKRQSVAFWCNPISGHATLYWYQQILGQGPKLLIQFQNNGVVDDSQLPKDRFSAERLKGVDSTLKIQPAKLEDSAVYLCASTMTSGIYNEQFFGPGTRLTVL.

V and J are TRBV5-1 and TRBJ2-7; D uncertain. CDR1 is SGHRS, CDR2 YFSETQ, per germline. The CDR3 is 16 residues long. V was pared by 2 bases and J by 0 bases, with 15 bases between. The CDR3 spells CASSFFFESSSYEQYF. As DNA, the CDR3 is TGCGCCAGCAGCTTCTTCTTCGAATCGAGCTCCTACGAGCAGTACTTC.

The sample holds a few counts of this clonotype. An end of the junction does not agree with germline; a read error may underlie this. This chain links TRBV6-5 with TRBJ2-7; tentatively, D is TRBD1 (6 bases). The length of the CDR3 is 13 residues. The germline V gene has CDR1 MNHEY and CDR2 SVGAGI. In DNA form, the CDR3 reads TGTGCCAGCAGTTACCCGAGACAGGCCATTCTCCTCTTC. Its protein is CASSYPRQAILLF.